A single sample is the source of the 21 T cell receptor beta chains below, sequenced in a study of T-cell reconstitution after alpha-beta-depleted transplantation in children (dated by TCRdb to between 2015 and 2016). The method was PCR. The run used an Illumina HiSeq 2500. TCR libraries were prepared with molecular barcoding, using unique molecular identifiers to normalize TCRbeta repertoire quantification. TCRdb applied fastp at Q25 and MiXCR to the public reads, then kept only in-frame beta chains. One record per CDR3 amino acid sequence lists the most common genes and DNA. Present in this sample are under 250,000 distinct CDR3 sequences, 20% to 30% of which were seen just once. About 4.8% of the sample lies in the top ten. Reading the label with the study, this specimen's treatment or condition is: allogeneic hematopoietic cell transplantation with graft depleted of TCRalphabeta T cells and CD19 B cells.

This specimen consisted of PBMCs, mostly from graft donor cells, obtained 360 days after TCRalphabeta/CD19-depleted stem cell transplant. The receptors here all came from a female patient aged 2-9 years who had a stem cell transplant for congenital amegakaryocytic thrombocytopenia, so the T cells may come from the graft donor.

This clonotype was counted only a few times. The V gene is TRBV11-2, the J gene TRBJ2-1; 7 nucleotides line up with TRBD2. This CDR3 has 18 residues. The germline V gene encodes CDR1 SGHAT and CDR2 FQNNGV. The V segment lost 0 bases and the J segment 0 bases; nucleotides outside the gene matches: 8. The CDR3 sequence is CASSLDWWEGPSYNEQFF. CDR3 bases: TGTGCCAGCAGCTTAGATTGGTGGGAGGGCCCCTCCTACAATGAGCAGTTCTTC.

The V gene is TRBV20-1, the J gene TRBJ2-7, with D possibly matching TRBD1 (6 bases). Trimming shortened V by 8 bases and J by 7 bases, and 21 bases separated the two germline ends. This CDR3 region has 13 residues. Germline-derived CDR1 and CDR2 are DFQATT and SNEGSKA (reference sequence). CDR3 nucleotides: TGCAGTCCAATCGTTACTGGGGGCGGGGAGCAGTACTTC. It encodes CSPIVTGGGEQYF.

This rearrangement joins TRBV30 to TRBJ2-3, with D perhaps matching TRBD2 (6 bases). This CDR3 has 12 amino acids. The germline V gene encodes CDR1 GTSNPN and CDR2 SVGIG (reference sequence). Trimming took off 5 bases at V and 4 bases at J, with 10 bases between the two ends. Here the CDR3 reads CAWGTRSDTQYF. In nucleotides, the CDR3 is TGTGCCTGGGGGACTCGCTCAGATACGCAGTATTTT.

This chain links TRBV6-1 with TRBJ2-6; D not certain. This CDR3 comprises 16 residues. V was cut by 5 bases and J by 0 bases, with 11 bases left in between. Germline loops: CDR1 MNHNS, CDR2 SASEGT. This CDR3 reads CASSRDSVSGANVLTF. The CDR3 region has the DNA TGTGCCAGCAGTCGAGATTCAGTCTCTGGGGCCAACGTCCTGACTTTC.

CDR3 nucleotides: TGTGCCAGCAGCTTTCCCGGACAGGATATCTCCTACGAGCAGTACTTC. It translates to CASSFPGQDISYEQYF. The chain is built from TRBV7-2 and TRBJ2-7; TRBD1 matches 7 bases. Per the germline V gene, CDR1 is SGHTA and CDR2 is FQGNSA. The J segment lost 0 bases and the V segment lost 3 bases, leaving 8 bases of the junction unmatched. The CDR3 is 16 amino acids.

This chain links TRBV5-1 with TRBJ1-2; D is unclear. The CDR3 runs to 13 residues. With 7 bases removed from V and 4 bases from J, the gap between germline ends came to 14 bases. In germline, CDR1 is SGHRS, CDR2 YFSETQ. CDR3 DNA: TGCGCCAGCCGTCCTCAAGGCCCCTATGGCTACACCTTC. Its protein is CASRPQGPYGYTF.

Many counts were recorded for this clonotype. The genes are TRBV12-3 or TRBV12-4 and TRBJ1-2, with 10 bases that match TRBD1. V shed 5 bases, J shed 3 bases, and the junction held 6 bases outside the gene matches. This CDR3 spans 15 amino acids. CDR3 region: CASSRTDRGDYGYTF. In DNA, the CDR3 is TGTGCCAGCAGTCGCACGGACAGGGGGGACTATGGCTACACCTTC.

J is TRBJ1-6 and V is TRBV28; perhaps TRBD1 as D (5 bases). This CDR3 region has 17 residues. Trimming cost V 3 bases and J 6 bases, with 18 bases left between them. Germline CDR1 MDHEN, CDR2 SYDVKM. The CDR3 spells CASSFAQGNSVNSPLHF. The CDR3 DNA sequence: TGTGCCAGCAGTTTCGCCCAGGGTAACAGCGTTAATTCACCCCTCCACTTT.

The rearrangement links TRBV4-1 to TRBJ2-7; a possible D gene is TRBD1 (5 bases). The V end was cut by 0 bases, the J end by 0 bases, with 12 bases between. The germline gives CDR1 MGHRA, CDR2 YSYEKL. CDR3 length: 16 residues. The CDR3 reads CASSQDFYRSSYEQYF. CDR3 coding DNA: TGCGCCAGCAGCCAAGACTTTTACAGGAGCTCCTACGAGCAGTACTTC.

This clonotype showed up just a few times. The rearrangement uses TRBV6-5 and TRBJ2-2; 8 nucleotides line up with TRBD2. Germline CDR1 is MNHEY and CDR2 is SVGAGI. J lost 5 bases, V lost 2 bases, and 4 bases had no gene match. The CDR3 runs to 15 residues. CDR3 sequence: CASSYVVAGTGELFF. The CDR3 DNA reads TGTGCCAGCAGTTACGTCGTAGCGGGGACCGGGGAGCTGTTTTTT.

This clonotype was seen at least ten times. J is TRBJ1-2 and V is TRBV29-1, with D perhaps TRBD1 (6 bases). Germline-derived CDR1 and CDR2 are SQVTM and ANQGSEA. This CDR3 spans 12 amino acids. Trimming pared 1 base from V and 8 bases from J, leaving 11 bases between. This chain's CDR3 is CSVEVTGRGYTF. The CDR3 region has the DNA TGCAGCGTTGAAGTGACAGGCAGGGGCTACACCTTC.

The rearrangement joins TRBV4-2 to TRBJ2-1; 7 bases align to TRBD2. V was pared by 0 bases and J by 7 bases, with 9 bases of the junction left unmatched. This CDR3 contains 16 residues. From germline, CDR1 is LGHNA and CDR2 YNFKEQ. CDR3 bases: TGTGCCAGCAGCCAAGATTTGGGTAGCGGGCGGAATGAGCAGTTCTTC. Protein sequence: CASSQDLGSGRNEQFF.

This clonotype was recorded at least ten times. V gene TRBV20-1 combines with J gene TRBJ2-3, with a tentative D call TRBD2 (6 bases). V lost 1 base and J lost 4, with 12 bases in between. Looked up from germline, CDR1 is DFQATT and CDR2 is SNEGSKA (reference sequence). The CDR3 has 14 residues. CDR3 amino acids: CSARGPSDPDTQYF. In DNA form, the CDR3 reads TGCAGTGCTAGAGGTCCTAGCGATCCAGATACGCAGTATTTT.

Turning to this clonotype: A much more abundant neighbour one base away suggests this may be a read error. The J gene is TRBJ2-7, the V gene TRBV4-2, with D possibly being TRBD2 (7 bases). Germline V gene lookup returns CDR1 LGHNA and CDR2 YNFKEQ. This CDR3 is 16 amino acids long. CDR3 sequence (DNA): TGTGCCAGCAGACAAGTAGGGGGGGGACTCTCCTACGAGCAGTACTTC. The encoded protein is CASRQVGGGLSYEQYF.

The J gene is TRBJ2-1, the V gene TRBV12-3 or TRBV12-4; 8 positions match TRBD2. This CDR3 spans 16 amino acids. V dropped 4 bases and J dropped 9; count of bases not matched to a gene: 14. CDR3 in DNA: TGTGCCAGCAGTTCCGGGACTAGGGGGGGATTGGCTGAGCAGTTCTTC. Its translation: CASSSGTRGGLAEQFF.

This clonotype occurred a few times. This sequence joins TRBV4-2 and TRBJ2-1; D unresolved. This CDR3 comprises 13 residues. Germline V lookup: CDR1 LGHNA, CDR2 YNFKEQ. Trimming shortened V by 0 bases and J by 6 bases, and 6 bases separated the two germline ends. CDR3 nucleotides: TGTGCCAGCAGCCAAGATGCCCCCAATGAGCAGTTCTTC. This encodes CASSQDAPNEQFF.

J is TRBJ1-2 and V is TRBV5-1; no clear D gene. Per germline, CDR1 SGHRS and CDR2 YFSETQ. V lost 4 bases to trimming and J lost 5 bases, with 18 bases between them. This CDR3 has 15 residues. The chain's CDR3 is CASSPELFNTYGYTF. The CDR3 DNA reads as TGCGCCAGCAGCCCTGAGCTGTTCAACACTTATGGCTACACCTTC.

In its sample, this clonotype was seen a few times. The chain joins TRBV5-1 to TRBJ2-7, with D unclear. CDR1 and CDR2 from the germline V gene are SGHRS and YFSETQ. This CDR3 has 15 residues. Trimming removed 0 bases from V and 9 bases from J, with 19 bases in between. The CDR3 reads CASSLEAALTSWQYF. In nucleotides, the CDR3 is TGCGCCAGCAGCTTGGAAGCAGCCCTGACCTCTTGGCAGTACTTC.

The V call is TRBV12-3 or TRBV12-4, the J call TRBJ2-3; a possible D gene is TRBD2 (6 bases). The V end was cut by 5 bases, the J end by 5 bases, with 20 bases between. The CDR3 is 16 residues long. CDR3 sequence reads: CASSGRDSWRGDTQYF. DNA for the CDR3: TGTGCCAGCAGTGGCCGGGACTCCTGGAGGGGAGATACGCAGTATTTT.

The sample holds many counts of this clonotype. The J gene is TRBJ2-3, the V gene TRBV10-3, with 12 bases fitting TRBD2. CDR1 and CDR2 (germline): ENHRY, SYGVKD. The CDR3 is made up of 18 amino acids. With V trimmed by 6 bases and J by 0 bases, 10 bases remained unmatched. The CDR3 nucleotides read TGTGCCATCAGGGCGACTAGCGGGAGAACTCGTAGCACAGATACGCAGTATTTT. Translation gives CAIRATSGRTRSTDTQYF.

The rearrangement links TRBV20-1 to TRBJ2-1; 8 bases are a match to TRBD2. Unmatched junction bases numbered 14, after V lost 3 bases and J lost 10 bases. This CDR3 is built from 15 residues. The germline V gene has CDR1 DFQATT and CDR2 SNEGSKA (reference sequence). The CDR3 loop is CSARLSAGVGGEQFF. DNA for the CDR3: TGCAGTGCTAGGCTCTCAGCGGGAGTCGGGGGAGAGCAGTTCTTC.